This note documents a single TCR beta chain sequence. Its antigen target is currently unknown. Per-base qualities were not stored, and no clone one base away is much larger. Reading from cysteine to phenylalanine, the CDR3 counts 16 amino acids. The kept DNA is CDR3 alone, 48 bases in frame from the first base. For CDR1 and CDR2, the germline V gene (reference sequence) lists SGHKS and YYEKEE. Cut back by 0 bases and 2 bases, the V and J ends lie 14 bases apart. The data were taken from a study of PD-1 blockade in classical Hodgkin lymphoma (dated by TCRdb to 2019 to 2021). With regard to the full study: Nivolumab dosing was 3 mg/kg intravenously every 2 weeks, continuing until either disease progression or unacceptable toxicity. The study used TCR beta sequencing and CyTOF to define a peripheral blood immune signature of response to PD-1 blockade in classical Hodgkin lymphoma. Study-wide conclusions, independent of this receptor: Newly diagnosed patients were reported to have lower baseline TCR diversity than healthy donors, and relapsed/refractory patients were reported to have lower baseline TCR diversity still. By C4D1, a significant rise was seen in CD4+ TCR diversity but not in CD8+ TCR diversity (p=0.0027 vs p=0.16), and the rise was most apparent among complete responders (p=0.02). Lower diversity was observed in patients in whom nivolumab was started less than 1 year after ASCT, and these patients were excluded from later analyses so that confounding by immune reconstitution would be avoided. The study covered only a single clinical trial cohort, and the causes of the repertoire differences, possibly disease activity or prior therapy, were still not defined. Baseline diversity similar to that of newly diagnosed patients was observed in trial patients achieving complete response, whereas significantly lower diversity was observed in partial responders and progressors.

Genomic DNA was isolated using the Qiagen DNeasy kit from unsorted PBMCs as well as from negatively selected CD4+ and CD8+ fractions. TCR beta CDR3 regions were amplified by immunoSEQ multiplex PCR using primers annealing to V and J segments. A synthetic immune receptor repertoire was used to minimize amplification bias, and remaining bias was computationally removed after sequencing. On the authors' methods: Custom Python scripts were used to quantify repertoire diversity as the Shannon entropy index. The unsorted, CD4+ and CD8+ repertoires were each analyzed separately, with the exception of combined analyses, where CD4+ and CD8+ sequences were merged in silico. A clone was considered expanded if an increase in frequency of at least 2-fold after treatment relative to C1D1 was found, and a pseudocount of 0.5 was applied to clones undetected at baseline. Singleton clones were defined as clones with 0 or 1 copy at C1D1, and non-singleton clones were defined as clones with 2 or more copies. Clones expanded in unsorted samples were annotated as CD4+, CD8+ or unknown by matching protein sequences in sorted samples from the same patient. Diversity changes from C1D1 to C4D1 were tested in paired samples using Wilcoxon tests. What TCRdb holds here is the immuneACCESS table cut down to in-frame rearrangements. Part of the clones is not present; checked against another copy, under half of the missing clones reflect an unresolved V gene, and the others are unexplained. V and J calls and clone size are those listed in that table; D and trimming were worked out from the DNA. The sample has 10,000 to 15,000 clones on record, 84% of them singletons. The ten top clones hold 20% to 30% of the sample.

The meaning of the sample's time point label: cycle 1 day 1 (C1D1), immediately before nivolumab initiation. Relapse after autologous stem cell transplantation had occurred in all trial patients, and cohorts A, B and C were distinguished by prior brentuximab vedotin exposure. The trial cohort comprised 60 or so patients with relapsed/refractory classical Hodgkin lymphoma whose best overall responses were complete response, partial response or progressive disease. In the multi-cohort phase II CheckMate 205 trial, trial patients received single-agent nivolumab. An independent review committee assessed best overall response using the 2007 International Working Group response criteria. Trial PBMCs were obtained immediately prior to nivolumab initiation (C1D1) and on therapy at cycle 2 day 1 and cycle 4 day 1. Peripheral blood was collected in 8 mL Vacutainer Cell Preparation Tubes, from which PBMCs were isolated by centrifugation and then cryopreserved.

The specimen was peripheral blood mononuclear cells (PBMCs), collected at baseline. The TCR comes from a human donor with classical Hodgkin lymphoma. This chain joins TRBV5-5 to TRBJ1-2; D gene: possibly TRBD1, on 6 matching bases. The bases are TGTGCCAGCAGCTTGGGCACAGGGTTAGGCAACTATGGCTACACCTTC. It codes for CASSLGTGLGNYGYTF.